Below are 16 T cell receptor beta chains sequenced from a single sample in a study of shared clonotypes between healthy human individuals. Data came from immunoSEQ multiplex PCR; TCRdb stores just in-frame clones and leaves some out. Of over a million clones in the sample, more than 75% were seen once. Sequencing used memory CD4+ T cells from PBMCs. Subset meaning: CD45RA-negative fraction. All receptors come from a man between 18 and 35 years old in good health. Some clones in this sample may be carry-over from other donors' samples.

The count of this clone is one. The chain carries TRBV19 and TRBJ1-5; D is unclear. The CDR3 has 17 amino acids. V dropped 5 bases and J dropped 1 base, with 18 bases sitting between them. The germline V gene has CDR1 LNHDA and CDR2 SQIVND (reference sequence). The CDR3, as DNA: TGTGCCAGTAGTCCCCTCGAGGCTGGGTTGAGCAATCAGCCCCAGCATTTT. Encoded protein: CASSPLEAGLSNQPQHF.

For this clone: A read error likely explains this, since a far larger clone differs by one base. The rearrangement links TRBV2 to TRBJ2-2, with a possible D match to TRBD2 (6 bases). This CDR3 contains 16 residues. The germline V gene has CDR1 SNHLY and CDR2 FYNNEI. The CDR3 here is CASSPPSAANTVELFF. The CDR3 DNA reads as TGTGCCAGCAGTCCTCCTAGCGCCGCGAACACCGTGGAGCTGTTTTTT.

As for this clone: A read error may explain this, as a much larger clone is one base away. For the CDR3, the DNA is TGTGCCAGCAGCCCTACAGGGGGCAACTATGGCTACACCTTC. Amino acid sequence: CASSPTGGNYGYTF. This chain links TRBV5-6 with TRBJ1-2, with 9 nucleotides matching TRBD1. Trimming took 4 bases from V and 2 from J; bases not matched to a gene: 3. The CDR3 is 14 residues long. CDR1 and CDR2 (germline): SGHDT, YYEEEE.

This rearrangement joins TRBV11-3 to TRBJ2-2; D gene uncertain. CDR1 is SGHNT and CDR2 is YENEEA in the germline V gene. Trimming took off 7 bases at V and 4 bases at J, with 10 bases between the two ends. The CDR3 runs to 13 residues. The CDR3 nucleotides are TGTGCCAGCACATCCCGACCCACCGGGGAGCTGTTTTTT. Translated: CASTSRPTGELFF.

V usage is TRBV5-6 and J usage is TRBJ2-1; 8 bases are shared with TRBD2. This CDR3 is 18 amino acids long. Germline CDR1 is SGHDT and CDR2 is YYEEEE. Unmatched junction bases numbered 17, after V lost 6 bases and J lost 3 bases. The CDR3: CASTNSYTGLAGYNEQFF. In DNA form, the CDR3 reads TGTGCCAGCACCAATTCATACACAGGACTAGCAGGCTACAATGAGCAGTTCTTC.

This clone was recorded many times. The J gene is TRBJ2-1, the V gene TRBV5-1, with 13 nucleotides matching TRBD2. This CDR3 is 17 amino acids long. Germline lookup yields CDR1 SGHRS and CDR2 YFSETQ. The trim removed 1 base at V and 7 bases at J, leaving 8 bases unmatched. The DNA of the CDR3 is TGCGCCAGCAGCTTGTCCTTCGGGACTAGCGGGACGAATGAGCAGTTCTTC. Its protein product is CASSLSFGTSGTNEQFF.

A few counts support this clone. The CDR3 protein is CAWTRDSGTLFF. The CDR3 nucleotides are TGTGCCTGGACCAGGGACAGCGGCACACTGTTTTTT. The rearrangement uses TRBV30 and TRBJ1-4, with 7 nucleotides matching TRBD1. This CDR3 region has 12 residues. Germline CDR1 is GTSNPN and CDR2 is SVGIG (reference sequence). V shed 4 bases and J 13 bases; nucleotides not matched to a gene: 9.

The chain employs TRBV7-2 and TRBJ2-1; 12 bases fit TRBD2. The V gene's germline CDR1 is SGHTA and CDR2 FQGNSA. This CDR3 contains 17 residues. With V trimmed by 5 bases and J by 7 bases, 12 bases remained unmatched. The DNA of the CDR3 is TGTGCCAGCAGCCTCCTATGGCTAGCGGGAGGGAGGAATGAGCAGTTCTTC. This codes for CASSLLWLAGGRNEQFF.

With respect to this clone: With only one base between it and a far larger clone, this is likely a read error. The chain links TRBV28 to TRBJ1-1; D possibly corresponds to TRBD1 (6 bases). The germline gives CDR1 MDHEN, CDR2 SYDVKM. The CDR3 covers 14 residues. CDR3 nucleotides: TGTGCCAGCAGTTCCACAGGGTGGGCCACTGAAGTTTTCTTT. Translated: CASSSTGWATEVFF.

This clone has more than one count but fewer than ten. The genes are TRBV19 and TRBJ1-1, with D possibly TRBD1 on 6 matching bases. The CDR3 is 14 amino acids. The V gene lost 6 bases and the J gene lost 1 base, with 12 bases spanning the gap. In germline, CDR1 is LNHDA, CDR2 SQIVND (reference sequence). The CDR3 DNA reads TGTGCCAGTAGGCGAGGACAGACGAACACTGAAGCTTTCTTT. It codes for CASRRGQTNTEAFF.

This clone has more than one count but fewer than ten. The CDR3 here is CASSVTPGYTF. The DNA of the CDR3 is TGTGCCAGCAGTGTAACGCCGGGCTACACCTTC. This chain joins TRBV2 and TRBJ1-2; no definite D call. The CDR3 spans 11 residues. The V gene lost 4 bases and the J gene lost 8 bases, with 8 bases spanning the gap. Germline V CDR1 and CDR2: SNHLY, FYNNEI.

This clone has a count of ten or more. The V call is TRBV4-3, the J call TRBJ1-4; D perhaps matches TRBD1 (5 bases). The CDR3 spans 16 residues. V was pared by 3 bases and J by 7 bases, with 18 bases between. CDR1 is LGHNA and CDR2 is YSLEER in the germline V gene. The CDR3 DNA reads TGCGCCAGCAGCCAGTTCCTAGGGGTGGGGGGTGAAAAACTGTTTTTT. Translating gives CASSQFLGVGGEKLFF.

The table lists this clone with a count of one. A much larger clone differs by one base, so this may be a read error. J is TRBJ1-4 and V is TRBV14; unclear D gene. CDR3 length equals 12 residues. The V gene's germline CDR1 is SGHDN and CDR2 FVKESK. The CDR3 sequence is CVSSQQREKLFF. The CDR3 nucleotides read TGTGTCAGCAGCCAACAGAGGGAAAAACTGTTTTTT.

This clone came up a few times. The chain recombines TRBV10-3 with TRBJ1-2; no clear D gene. Looked up from germline, CDR1 is ENHRY and CDR2 is SYGVKD. V was trimmed by 0 bases and J by 4 bases, leaving 3 bases between them. This CDR3 has 12 residues. The CDR3 sequence is CAISESSYGYTF. In nucleotides, the CDR3 is TGTGCCATCAGTGAGTCTTCCTATGGCTACACCTTC.

The chain has TRBV7-3 and TRBJ2-3; D gene ambiguous. This CDR3 region has 13 residues. CDR1 is SGHTA, CDR2 FQGTGA, per germline. Trimming took off 3 bases at V and 2 bases at J, with 6 bases between the two ends. The CDR3 DNA sequence: TGTGCCAGCAGCTTCCACTTCACAGATACGCAGTATTTT. It specifies CASSFHFTDTQYF.

This chain uses TRBV6-6 with TRBJ2-1, with 11 bases that match TRBD2. After removal of 9 bases from V and 5 bases from J, the junction contained 3 bases not matched to a gene. Germline V gene lookup returns CDR1 MNHNY and CDR2 SVGAGI (reference sequence). The CDR3 extends over 13 amino acids. CDR3 DNA: TGTGCCAGTTTGACTAGCGGGAACAATGAGCAGTTCTTC. Translation: CASLTSGNNEQFF.